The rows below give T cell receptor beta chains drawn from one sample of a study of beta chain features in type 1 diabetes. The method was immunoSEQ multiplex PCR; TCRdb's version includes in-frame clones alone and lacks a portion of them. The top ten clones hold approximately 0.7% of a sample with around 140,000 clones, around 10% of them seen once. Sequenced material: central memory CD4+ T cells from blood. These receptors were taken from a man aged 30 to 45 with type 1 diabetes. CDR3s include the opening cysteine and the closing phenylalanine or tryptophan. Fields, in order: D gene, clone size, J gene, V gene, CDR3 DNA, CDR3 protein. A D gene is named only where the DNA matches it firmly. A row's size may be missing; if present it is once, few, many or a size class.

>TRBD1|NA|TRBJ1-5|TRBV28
TGTGCCAGCACTAAACGGACAGGGGTTGGCAATCAGCCCCAGCATTTT
CASTKRTGVGNQPQHF
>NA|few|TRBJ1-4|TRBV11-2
TGTGCCAGCTCCTCTTGGGGGCGGAGTGGAGAAAAACTGTTTTTT
CASSSWGRSGEKLFF
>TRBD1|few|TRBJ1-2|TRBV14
TGTGCCAGCAGCCAGGGACAGCGGGGCTACACCTTC
CASSQGQRGYTF
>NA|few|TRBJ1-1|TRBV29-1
TGCAGCGGTAGGGGGGGGCCTGATACGGAAGCTTTCTTT
CSGRGGPDTEAFF
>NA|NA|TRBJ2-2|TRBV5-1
TGCGCCAGCAAGGCTAGGATAAACACCGGGGAGCTGTTTTTT
CASKARINTGELFF
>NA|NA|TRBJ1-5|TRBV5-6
TGTGCCAGCAGCCCGGGACTGAGCAATCAGCCCCAGCATTTT
CASSPGLSNQPQHF
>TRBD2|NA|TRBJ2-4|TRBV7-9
TGTGCCAGCAGCCCTAGCGGGCTAGCCAAAAACATTCAGTACTTC
CASSPSGLAKNIQYF
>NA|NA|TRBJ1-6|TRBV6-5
TGTGCCAGCAGTGGAGCATTGGGTTCACCCCTCCACTTT
CASSGALGSPLHF
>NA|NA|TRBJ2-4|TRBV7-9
TGCGCCAGCAGCCAAGAAGGCGTAGCTGGCATTCAGTACTTC
CASSQEGVAGIQYF
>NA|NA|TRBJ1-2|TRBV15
TGTGCCACCAGTAGTCGGGGGGGCGCGATCTATGGCTACACCTTC
CATSSRGGAIYGYTF
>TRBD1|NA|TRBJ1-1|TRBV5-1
TGCGCCAGCAGCCCTACAGGGGTTAACACTGAAGCTTTCTTT
CASSPTGVNTEAFF
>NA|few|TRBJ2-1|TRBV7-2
TGTGCCAGCAGCTTAGCGGGGGGGCGGAATGAGCAGTTCTTC
CASSLAGGRNEQFF
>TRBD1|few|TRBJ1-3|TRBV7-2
TGTGCCAGCAGCCCGACAGGGCCCGGGAACACCATATATTTT
CASSPTGPGNTIYF
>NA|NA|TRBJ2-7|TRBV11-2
TGTGCCAGCAGCTCACCCCAGGGGCGCGAGCAGTACTTC
CASSSPQGREQYF
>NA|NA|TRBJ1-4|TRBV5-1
TGCGCCAGCAGCTTGTTGGGGCTGGATGAAAAACTGTTTTTT
CASSLLGLDEKLFF
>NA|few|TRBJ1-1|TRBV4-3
TGCGCCAGCAGCCAAGATCTCGGGCAGGGTAGGGCTTTCTTT
CASSQDLGQGRAFF
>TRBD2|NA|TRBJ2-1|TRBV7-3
TGTGCCAGCAGCTTCCGGGGGGGCTCAGGAGAGCAGTTCTTC
CASSFRGGSGEQFF
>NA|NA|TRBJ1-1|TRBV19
TGTGCCAGTAGTCCGACGGGGAACACTGAAGCTTTCTTT
CASSPTGNTEAFF
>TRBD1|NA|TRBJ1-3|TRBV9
TGTGCCAGCAGCGCGGGGACAGCCGGAAACACCATATATTTT
CASSAGTAGNTIYF
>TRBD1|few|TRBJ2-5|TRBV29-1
TGCAGCGTTGAAGGGGGACAGATATACCAAGAGACCCAGTACTTC
CSVEGGQIYQETQYF
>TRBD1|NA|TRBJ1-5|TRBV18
TGTGCCAGCTCACCTGGACAGGATAGCAATCAGCCCCAGCATTTT
CASSPGQDSNQPQHF
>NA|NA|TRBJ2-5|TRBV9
TGTGCCAGCAGTAGCGGACAAGAGACCCAGTACTTC
CASSSGQETQYF
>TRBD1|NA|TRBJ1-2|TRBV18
TGTGCCAGCTCACCACCGGGACAGGGTCCCATAGCTAACTATGGCTACACCTTC
CASSPPGQGPIANYGYTF
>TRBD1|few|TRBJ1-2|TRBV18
TGTGCCAGCTCCCCGGGACAGACTAACTATGGCTACACCTTC
CASSPGQTNYGYTF
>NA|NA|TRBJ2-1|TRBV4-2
TGTGCCAGCAGCTCCTGGGGCCTTGGACATGAGCAGTTCTTC
CASSSWGLGHEQFF
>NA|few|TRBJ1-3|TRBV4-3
TGCGCCAGCAGCCAAGATCACAACTCTGGAAACACCATATATTTT
CASSQDHNSGNTIYF
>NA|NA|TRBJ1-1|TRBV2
TGTGCCAGCAGTGGGTCAGGGAACACTGAAGCTTTCTTT
CASSGSGNTEAFF
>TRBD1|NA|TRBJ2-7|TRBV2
TGTGCCAGCACTCTAGGACAGGAACTCGAGCAGTACTTC
CASTLGQELEQYF
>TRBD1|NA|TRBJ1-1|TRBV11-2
TGTGCCAGCAGCCCGGGACAGACCCTGAACACTGAAGCTTTCTTT
CASSPGQTLNTEAFF
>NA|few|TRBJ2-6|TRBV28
TGTGCCAGCAGTTTACGCTCTGGGGCCAACGTCCTGACTTTC
CASSLRSGANVLTF
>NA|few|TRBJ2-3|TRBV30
TGTGCCTGGAGAGAGGGTCAGGTGACAGATACGCAGTATTTT
CAWREGQVTDTQYF
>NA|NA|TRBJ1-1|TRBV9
TGTGCCAGCAGCGTCGACCCCAAGGGGACTGAAGCTTTCTTT
CASSVDPKGTEAFF
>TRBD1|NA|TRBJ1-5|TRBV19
TGTGCCAGTGGGACAGAACTTAGCAATCAGCCCCAGCATTTT
CASGTELSNQPQHF
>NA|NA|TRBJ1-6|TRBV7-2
TGTGCCAGCAGCTTAGGGGACTCGCGCCGTTCTTATTCACCCCTCCACTTT
CASSLGDSRRSYSPLHF
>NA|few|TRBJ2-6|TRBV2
TGTGCCACCAAACTAGAGGGCTCTGGGGCCAACGTCCTGACTTTC
CATKLEGSGANVLTF
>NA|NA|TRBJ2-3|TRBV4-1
TGCGCCAGCAGCCAAGATGGGGGCCGCACAGATACGCAGTATTTT
CASSQDGGRTDTQYF
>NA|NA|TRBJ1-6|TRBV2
TGTGCCAGCAGTGCTTGGGGCTTGGATAATTCACCCCTCCACTTT
CASSAWGLDNSPLHF
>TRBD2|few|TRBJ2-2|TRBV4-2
TGTGCCAGCAGCCCCCCGAGCGGGGCCGGGGAGCTGTTTTTT
CASSPPSGAGELFF
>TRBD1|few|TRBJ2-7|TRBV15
TGTGCCACCAGCAGAGAACGGGACAGGGTCGACGAGCAGTACTTC
CATSRERDRVDEQYF
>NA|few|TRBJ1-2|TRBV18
TGTGCCAGCTCACCACTCGCGGGGTATGGCTACACCTTC
CASSPLAGYGYTF
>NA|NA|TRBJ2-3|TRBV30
TGTGCCTGGAAGAAGGCTAGCGGCACAGATACGCAGTATTTT
CAWKKASGTDTQYF
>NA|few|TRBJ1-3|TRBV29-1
TGCAGCGGTACAGGCTCTGGAAACACCATATATTTT
CSGTGSGNTIYF
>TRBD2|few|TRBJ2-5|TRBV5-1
TGCGCCAGCAGCTCCGGGGTGGGACTAGCCCGGGAGACCCAGTACTTC
CASSSGVGLARETQYF
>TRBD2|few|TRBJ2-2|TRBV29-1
TGCAGCGTTGCGTGGGGGGGAGCCACCGGGGAGCTGTTTTTT
CSVAWGGATGELFF
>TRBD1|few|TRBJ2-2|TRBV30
TGTGCCTGGAGTATACAGGGGAATACCGGGGAGCTGTTTTTT
CAWSIQGNTGELFF
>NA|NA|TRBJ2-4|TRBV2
TGTGCCAGCAGTGAACAGGGGAACATTCAGTACTTC
CASSEQGNIQYF
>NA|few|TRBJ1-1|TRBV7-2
TGTGCCAGCAGCTTAAGGAAGGGAGGCACTGAAGCTTTCTTT
CASSLRKGGTEAFF
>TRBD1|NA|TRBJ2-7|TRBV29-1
TGCAGCGTCGGGACAGGAGGCTACGAGCAGTACTTC
CSVGTGGYEQYF
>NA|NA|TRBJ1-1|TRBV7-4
TGTGCCAGCAGCTCAGAGGGCAGGGGGAACACTGAAGCTTTCTTT
CASSSEGRGNTEAFF
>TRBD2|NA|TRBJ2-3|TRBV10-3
TGTGCCATCACCCCGGGACTAGCGGCAGATACGCAGTATTTT
CAITPGLAADTQYF
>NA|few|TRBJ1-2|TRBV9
TGTGCCAACCCGCCCGGGTTTCATGTCCACGGCTACACCTTC
CANPPGFHVHGYTF
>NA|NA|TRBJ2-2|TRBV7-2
TGTGCCAGCAGCTTTGGCCCAACAGGGAACACCGGGGAGCTGTTTTTT
CASSFGPTGNTGELFF
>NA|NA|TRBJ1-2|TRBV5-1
TGCGCCAGCAGCCTAAGCGCCACGGGGGACTATGGCTACACCTTC
CASSLSATGDYGYTF
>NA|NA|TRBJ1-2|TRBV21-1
TGTGCCAGCAGCAAAGAGCGGGGGCCGCACTATGGCTACACCTTC
CASSKERGPHYGYTF
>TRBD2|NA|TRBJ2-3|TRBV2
TGTGCCAGCAGTGGTTCCCCTGGAGCGGGGGGGCAGGCCACAGATACGCAGTATTTT
CASSGSPGAGGQATDTQYF